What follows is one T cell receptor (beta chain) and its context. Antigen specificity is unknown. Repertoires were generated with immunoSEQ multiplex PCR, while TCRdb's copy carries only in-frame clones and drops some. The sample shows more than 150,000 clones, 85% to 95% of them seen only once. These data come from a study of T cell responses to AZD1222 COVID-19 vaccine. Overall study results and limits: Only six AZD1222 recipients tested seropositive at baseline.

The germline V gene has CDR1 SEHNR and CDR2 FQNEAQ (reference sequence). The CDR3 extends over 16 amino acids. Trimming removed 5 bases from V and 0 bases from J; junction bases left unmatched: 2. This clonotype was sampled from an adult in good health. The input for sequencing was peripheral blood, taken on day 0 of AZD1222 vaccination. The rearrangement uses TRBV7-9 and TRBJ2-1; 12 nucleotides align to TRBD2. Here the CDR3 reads CASSPSGGASYNEQFF. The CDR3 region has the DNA TGTGCCAGCAGCCCTAGCGGGGGGGCCTCCTACAATGAGCAGTTCTTC.